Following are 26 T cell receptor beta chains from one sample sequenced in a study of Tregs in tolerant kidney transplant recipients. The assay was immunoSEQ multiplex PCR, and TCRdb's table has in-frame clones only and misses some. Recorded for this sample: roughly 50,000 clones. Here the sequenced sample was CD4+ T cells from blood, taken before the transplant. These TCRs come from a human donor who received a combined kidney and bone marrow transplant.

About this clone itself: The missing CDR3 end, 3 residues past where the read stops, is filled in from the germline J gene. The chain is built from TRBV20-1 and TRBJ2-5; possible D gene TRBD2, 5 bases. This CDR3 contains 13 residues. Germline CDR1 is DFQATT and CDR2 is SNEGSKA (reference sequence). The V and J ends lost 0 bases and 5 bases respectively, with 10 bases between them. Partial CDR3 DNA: TGCAGTGCTAGAGATAGCGATTATGAGACC. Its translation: CSARDSDYET. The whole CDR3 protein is CSARDSDYETQYF.

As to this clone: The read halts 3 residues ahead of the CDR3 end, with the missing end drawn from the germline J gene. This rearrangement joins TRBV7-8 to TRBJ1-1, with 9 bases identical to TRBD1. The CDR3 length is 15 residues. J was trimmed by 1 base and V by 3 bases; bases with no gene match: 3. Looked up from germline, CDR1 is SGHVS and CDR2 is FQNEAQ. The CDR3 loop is CASSFADRGNTEAFF. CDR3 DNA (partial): TGTGCCAGCAGCTTCGCGGACAGGGGGAACACTGAA. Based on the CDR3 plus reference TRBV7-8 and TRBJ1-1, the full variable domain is GAGVSQSPRYKVAKRGQDVALRCDPISGHVSLFWYQQALGQGPEFLTYFQNEAQLDKSGLPSDRFFAERPEGSVSTLKIQRTQQEDSAVYLCASSFADRGNTEAFFGQGTRLTVV.

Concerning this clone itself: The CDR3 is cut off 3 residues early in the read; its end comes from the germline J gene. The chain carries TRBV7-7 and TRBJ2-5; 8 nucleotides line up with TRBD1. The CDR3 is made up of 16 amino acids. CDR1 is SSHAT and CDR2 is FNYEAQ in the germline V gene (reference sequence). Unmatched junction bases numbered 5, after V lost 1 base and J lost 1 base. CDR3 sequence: CASSLVAGGVQETQYF. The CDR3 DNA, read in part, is TGTGCCAGCAGCTTAGTTGCAGGGGGCGTCCAAGAGACC.

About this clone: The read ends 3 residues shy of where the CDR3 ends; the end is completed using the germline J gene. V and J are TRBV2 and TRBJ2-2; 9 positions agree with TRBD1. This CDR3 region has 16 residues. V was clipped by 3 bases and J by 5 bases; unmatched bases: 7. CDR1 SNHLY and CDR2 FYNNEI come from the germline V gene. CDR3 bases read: TGTGCCAGCAGTGATAGGAGGACAGGGGTTACCGGGGAG. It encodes CASSDRRTGVTGE. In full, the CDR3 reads CASSDRRTGVTGELFF.

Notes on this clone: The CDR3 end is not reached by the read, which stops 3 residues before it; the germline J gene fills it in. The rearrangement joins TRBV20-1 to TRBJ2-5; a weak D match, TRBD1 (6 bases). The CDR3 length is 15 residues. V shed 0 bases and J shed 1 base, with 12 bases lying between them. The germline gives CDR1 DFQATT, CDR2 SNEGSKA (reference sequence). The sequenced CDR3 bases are TGCAGTGCTAGAGATACTACAGGGATCCAAGAGACC. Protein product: CSARDTTGIQET. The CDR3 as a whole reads CSARDTTGIQETQYF.

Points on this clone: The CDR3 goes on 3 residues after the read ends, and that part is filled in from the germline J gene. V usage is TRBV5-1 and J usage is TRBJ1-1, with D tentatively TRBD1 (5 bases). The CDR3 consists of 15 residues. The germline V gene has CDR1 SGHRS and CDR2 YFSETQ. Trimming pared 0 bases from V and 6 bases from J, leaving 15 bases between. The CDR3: CASSLAAGGSAEAFF. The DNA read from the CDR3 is TGCGCCAGCAGCTTGGCGGCCGGGGGTAGCGCTGAA.

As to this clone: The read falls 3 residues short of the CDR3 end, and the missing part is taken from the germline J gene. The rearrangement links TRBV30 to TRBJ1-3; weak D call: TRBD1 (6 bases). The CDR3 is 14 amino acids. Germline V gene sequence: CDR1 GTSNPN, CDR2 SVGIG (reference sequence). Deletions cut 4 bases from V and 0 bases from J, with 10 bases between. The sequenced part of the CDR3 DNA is TGTGCCTGGAACAGGGAACACTCTGGAAACACC. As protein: CAWNREHSGNT. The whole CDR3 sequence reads CAWNREHSGNTIYF.

The DNA read from the CDR3 is TGTGCCGGACGGGCACTAGCCTCCTACGAG. Amino acids: CAGRALASYE. The full CDR3 reads CAGRALASYEQYF. The chain recombines TRBV7-9 with TRBJ2-7, with D perhaps matching TRBD2 (6 bases). Read sequence stops 3 residues before the CDR3 end, and the germline J gene provides the missing end. V lost 11 bases to trimming and J lost 0 bases, with 14 bases between them. This CDR3 has 13 amino acids. Germline assignment: CDR1 SEHNR and CDR2 FQNEAQ (reference sequence).

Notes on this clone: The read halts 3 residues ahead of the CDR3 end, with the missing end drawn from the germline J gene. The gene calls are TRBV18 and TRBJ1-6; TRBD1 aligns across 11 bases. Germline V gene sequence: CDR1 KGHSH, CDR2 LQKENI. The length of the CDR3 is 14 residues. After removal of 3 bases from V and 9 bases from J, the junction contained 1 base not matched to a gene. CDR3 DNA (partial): TGTGCCAGCTCACCCGGACAGGGGGCTTCACCC. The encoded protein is CASSPGQGASP. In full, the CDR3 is CASSPGQGASPLHF.

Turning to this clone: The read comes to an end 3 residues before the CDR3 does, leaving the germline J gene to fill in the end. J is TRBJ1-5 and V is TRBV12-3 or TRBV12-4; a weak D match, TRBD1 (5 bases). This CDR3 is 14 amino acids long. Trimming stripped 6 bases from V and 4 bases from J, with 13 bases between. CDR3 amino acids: CASRTRGTNQPQHF. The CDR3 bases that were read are TGTGCCAGCAGAACTCGGGGGACGAATCAGCCC.

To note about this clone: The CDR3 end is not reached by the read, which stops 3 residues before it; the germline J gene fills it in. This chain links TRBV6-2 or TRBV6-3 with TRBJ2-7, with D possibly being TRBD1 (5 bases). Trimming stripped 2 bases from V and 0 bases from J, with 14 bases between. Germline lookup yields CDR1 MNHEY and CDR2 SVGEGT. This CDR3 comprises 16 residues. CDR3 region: CASSYPPFGASYEQYF. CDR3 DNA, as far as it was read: TGTGCCAGCAGTTACCCCCCGTTTGGGGCCTCCTACGAG.

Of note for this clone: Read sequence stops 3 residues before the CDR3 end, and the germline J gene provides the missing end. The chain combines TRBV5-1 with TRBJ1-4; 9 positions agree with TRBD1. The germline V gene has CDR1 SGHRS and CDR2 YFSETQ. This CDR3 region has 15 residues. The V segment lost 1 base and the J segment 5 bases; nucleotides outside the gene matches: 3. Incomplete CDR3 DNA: TGCGCCAGCAGCTTGCAACAGGGGGCAAATGAAAAA. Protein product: CASSLQQGANEK. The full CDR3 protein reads CASSLQQGANEKLFF.

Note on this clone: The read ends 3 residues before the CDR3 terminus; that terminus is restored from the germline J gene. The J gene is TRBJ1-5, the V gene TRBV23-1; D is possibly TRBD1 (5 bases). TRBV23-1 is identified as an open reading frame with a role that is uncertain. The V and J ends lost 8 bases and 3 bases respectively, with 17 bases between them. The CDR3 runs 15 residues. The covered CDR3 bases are TGCGCCAGCGAACTTCCGGGGGTGCTCAATCAGCCC. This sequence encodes CASELPGVLNQP. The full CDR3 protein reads CASELPGVLNQPQHF.

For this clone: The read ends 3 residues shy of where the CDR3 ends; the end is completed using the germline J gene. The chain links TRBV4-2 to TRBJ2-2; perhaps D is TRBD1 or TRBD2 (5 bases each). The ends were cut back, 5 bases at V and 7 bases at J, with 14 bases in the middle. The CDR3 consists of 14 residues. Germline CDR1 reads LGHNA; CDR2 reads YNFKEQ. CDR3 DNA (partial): TGTGCCAGCAGCGTAGATGAGGGGATCGGGGAG. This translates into CASSVDEGIGE. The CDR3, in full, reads CASSVDEGIGELFF.

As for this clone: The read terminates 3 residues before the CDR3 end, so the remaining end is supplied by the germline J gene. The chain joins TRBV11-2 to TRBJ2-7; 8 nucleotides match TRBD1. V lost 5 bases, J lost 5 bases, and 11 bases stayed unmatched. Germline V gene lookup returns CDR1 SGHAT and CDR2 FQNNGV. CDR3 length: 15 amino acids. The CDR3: CASSITGTGWDEQYF. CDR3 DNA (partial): TGTGCCAGCAGCATAACCGGGACAGGATGGGACGAG.

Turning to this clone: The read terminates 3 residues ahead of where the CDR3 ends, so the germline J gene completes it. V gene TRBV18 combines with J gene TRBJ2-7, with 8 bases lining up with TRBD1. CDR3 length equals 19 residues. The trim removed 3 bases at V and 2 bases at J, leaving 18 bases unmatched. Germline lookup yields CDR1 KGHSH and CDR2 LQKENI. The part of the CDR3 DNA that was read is TGTGCCAGCTCACCGCCCCCAGGCAGGGGGCCCTCGGGGGCCTACGAG. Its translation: CASSPPPGRGPSGAYE. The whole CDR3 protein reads CASSPPPGRGPSGAYEQYF.

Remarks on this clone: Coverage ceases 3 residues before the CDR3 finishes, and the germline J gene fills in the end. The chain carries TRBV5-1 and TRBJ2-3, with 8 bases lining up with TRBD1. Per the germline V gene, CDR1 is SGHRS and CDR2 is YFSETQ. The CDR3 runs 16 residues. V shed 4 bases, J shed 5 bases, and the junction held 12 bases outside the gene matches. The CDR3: CASSVARTGPGDTQYF. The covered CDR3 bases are TGCGCCAGCAGCGTGGCGCGGACAGGGCCGGGAGATACG.

The CDR3: CASNGQLNTEAFF. The DNA read from the CDR3 is TGTGCCAGTAACGGACAGCTGAACACTGAA. The J gene is TRBJ1-1, the V gene TRBV19; D is perhaps TRBD1 (6 bases). The DNA ends 3 residues before the CDR3 does, and the rest of the CDR3 is filled in from the germline J gene. This CDR3 comprises 13 residues. The V gene's germline CDR1 is LNHDA and CDR2 SQIVND (reference sequence). Between the trimmed V and J ends, which lost 7 bases and 0 bases, there was a span of 9 bases. The whole variable domain, remainder taken from reference TRBV19 and TRBJ1-1, is DGGITQSPKYLFRKEGQNVTLSCEQNLNHDAMYWYRQDPGQGLRLIYYSQIVNDFQKGDIAEGYSVSREKKESFPLTVTSAQKNPTAFYLCASNGQLNTEAFFGQGTRLTVV.

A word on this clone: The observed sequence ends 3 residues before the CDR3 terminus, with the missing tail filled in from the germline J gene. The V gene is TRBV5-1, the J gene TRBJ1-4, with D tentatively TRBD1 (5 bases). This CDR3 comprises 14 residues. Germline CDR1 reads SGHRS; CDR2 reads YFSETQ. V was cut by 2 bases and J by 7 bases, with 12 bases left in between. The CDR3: CASSFGQGGEKLFF. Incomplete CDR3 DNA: TGCGCCAGCAGCTTCGGGCAGGGTGGTGAAAAA. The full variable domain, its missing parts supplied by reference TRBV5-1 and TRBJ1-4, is KAGVTQTPRYLIKTRGQQVTLSCSPISGHRSVSWYQQTPGQGLQFLFEYFSETQRNKGNFPGRFSGRQFSNSRSEMNVSTLELGDSALYLCASSFGQGGEKLFFGSGTQLSVL.

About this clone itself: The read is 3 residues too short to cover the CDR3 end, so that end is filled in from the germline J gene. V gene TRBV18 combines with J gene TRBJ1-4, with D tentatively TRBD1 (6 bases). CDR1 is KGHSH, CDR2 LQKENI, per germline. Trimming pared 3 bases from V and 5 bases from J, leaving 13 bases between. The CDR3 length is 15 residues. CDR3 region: CASSPGAGQNEKLFF. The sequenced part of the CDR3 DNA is TGTGCCAGCTCACCGGGGGCGGGACAAAATGAAAAA. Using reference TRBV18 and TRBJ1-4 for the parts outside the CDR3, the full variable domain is NAGVMQNPRHLVRRRGQEARLRCSPMKGHSHVYWYRQLPEEGLKFMVYLQKENIIDESGMPKERFSAEFPKEGPSILRIQQVVRGDSAAYFCASSPGAGQNEKLFFGSGTQLSVL.

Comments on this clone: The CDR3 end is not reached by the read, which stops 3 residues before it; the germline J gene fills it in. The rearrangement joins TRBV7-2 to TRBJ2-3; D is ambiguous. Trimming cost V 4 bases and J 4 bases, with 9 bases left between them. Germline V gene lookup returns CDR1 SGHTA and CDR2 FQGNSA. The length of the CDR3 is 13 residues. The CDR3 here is CASSYVGPDTQYF. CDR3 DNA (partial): TGTGCCAGCAGCTACGTGGGCCCAGATACG.

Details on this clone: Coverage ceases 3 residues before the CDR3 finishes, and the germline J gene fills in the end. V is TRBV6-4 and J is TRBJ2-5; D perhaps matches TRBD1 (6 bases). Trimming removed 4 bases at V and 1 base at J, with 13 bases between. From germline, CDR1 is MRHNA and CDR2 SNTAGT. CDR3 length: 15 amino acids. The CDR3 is CASSGNTGIQETQYF. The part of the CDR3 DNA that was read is TGTGCCAGCAGTGGCAATACAGGGATCCAAGAGACC.

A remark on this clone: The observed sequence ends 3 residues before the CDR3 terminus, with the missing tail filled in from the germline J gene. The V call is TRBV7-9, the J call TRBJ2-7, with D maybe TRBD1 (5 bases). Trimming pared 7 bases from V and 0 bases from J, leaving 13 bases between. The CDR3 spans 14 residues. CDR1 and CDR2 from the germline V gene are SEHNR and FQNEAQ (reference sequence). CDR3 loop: CASKETESSYEQYF. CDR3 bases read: TGTGCCAGCAAAGAGACAGAGAGCTCCTACGAG. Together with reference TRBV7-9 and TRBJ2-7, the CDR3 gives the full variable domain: DTGVSQNPRHKITKRGQNVTFRCDPISEHNRLYWYRQTLGQGPEFLTYFQNEAQLEKSRLLSDRFSAERPKGSFSTLEIQRTEQGDSAMYLCASKETESSYEQYFGPGTRLTVT.

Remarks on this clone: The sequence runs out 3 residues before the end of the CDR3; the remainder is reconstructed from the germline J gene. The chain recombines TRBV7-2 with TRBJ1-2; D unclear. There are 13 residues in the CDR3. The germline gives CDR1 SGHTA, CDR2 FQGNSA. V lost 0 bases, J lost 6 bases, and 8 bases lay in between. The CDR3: CASSLALRDGYTF. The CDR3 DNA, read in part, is TGTGCCAGCAGCTTAGCCCTAAGGGATGGC.

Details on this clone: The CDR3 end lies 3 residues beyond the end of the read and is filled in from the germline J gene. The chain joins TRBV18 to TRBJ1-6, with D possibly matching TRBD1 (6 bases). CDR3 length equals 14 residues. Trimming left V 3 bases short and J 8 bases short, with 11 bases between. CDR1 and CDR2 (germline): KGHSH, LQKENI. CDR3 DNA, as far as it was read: TGTGCCAGCTCACCGAGGACAGAGGATTCACCC. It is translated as CASSPRTEDSP. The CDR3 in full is CASSPRTEDSPLHF.

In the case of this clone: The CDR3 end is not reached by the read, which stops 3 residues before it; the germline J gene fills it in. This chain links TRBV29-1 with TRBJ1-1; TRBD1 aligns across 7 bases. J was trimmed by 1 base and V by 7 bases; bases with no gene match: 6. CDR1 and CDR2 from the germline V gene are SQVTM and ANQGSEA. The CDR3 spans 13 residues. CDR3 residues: CSGTRDRNTEAFF. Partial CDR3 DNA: TGCAGCGGCACCCGGGACAGGAACACTGAA.